The entry below gives a single TCR beta chain sequence along with its context. The method was immunoSEQ multiplex PCR; TCRdb's version includes in-frame clones alone and lacks a portion of them. The sample lists around 80,000 clones, 92% seen once, with roughly 1.4% in the top ten. This record comes from a study of T cell changes during pregnancy in multiple sclerosis. Trimming left V 0 bases short and J 7 bases short, with 8 bases between. Germline loops: CDR1 SGDLS, CDR2 YYNGEE. The CDR3 has 13 residues. The receptor comes from a female donor with multiple sclerosis, enrolled in a pregnancy study. This sequence joins TRBV9 and TRBJ2-1; D might be TRBD1 (5 bases). The sample was peripheral blood, taken before pregnancy. The chain's CDR3 is CASSVGRDNEQFF. Written as DNA, the CDR3 is TGTGCCAGCAGCGTAGGCAGGGATAATGAGCAGTTCTTC.